This T cell receptor beta chain was retrieved from a study of response to subunit inactivated influenza vaccine (dated by TCRdb to about 2018). Context from the whole study: Deep quantitative profiling of the T cell receptor repertoire was used in the study to follow responses to a trivalent subunit inactivated influenza vaccine.

Concerning this clonotype: Its antigen is currently not known. No base quality information exists; no much larger clone differs at one position.

The research as a whole found: It was suggested by the authors that each seasonal influenza vaccination may recruit only a limited number of new T cells.

Libraries were prepared through RT-PCR. Sequencer: Illumina HiSeq 2500. The raw public data were reprocessed by TCRdb itself: fastp quality trimming at Q25, MiXCR clonotype calling, in-frame beta chains only. Each CDR3 protein gets just one entry, which takes the most common genes and DNA from the rows behind it. In this sample the table shows approximately 530,000 distinct CDR3 sequences, 10% to 15% of which occur a single time. The ten largest account for about 12% of the sample. Sample time point, as interpreted from the label and publication: around 45 days after influenza vaccine administration. The CDR3 numbers 15 residues from cysteine through phenylalanine. The read is trimmed to its CDR3 DNA, 45 bases read in frame from base 1. The germline ends are 14 bases apart after V is trimmed by 0 bases and J by 5 bases. Per the germline V gene (reference sequence), DFQATT is the CDR1 and SNEGSKA is the CDR2.

The clonotype originates from a man in his forties or fifties who received an inactivated influenza vaccine. Donor details come from another sample of the same person, matched by shared clones. The receptor chain draws on TRBV20-1 and TRBJ1-5; the best D guess is TRBD1, with 5 bases matching. The material sequenced was PBMCs from blood, taken 35 to 45 days after vaccination. In nucleotides, the sequence is TGCAGTGCTAGAGACAACGGCCCGGGGCATCAGCCCCAGCATTTT. Its translation reads: CSARDNGPGHQPQHF.